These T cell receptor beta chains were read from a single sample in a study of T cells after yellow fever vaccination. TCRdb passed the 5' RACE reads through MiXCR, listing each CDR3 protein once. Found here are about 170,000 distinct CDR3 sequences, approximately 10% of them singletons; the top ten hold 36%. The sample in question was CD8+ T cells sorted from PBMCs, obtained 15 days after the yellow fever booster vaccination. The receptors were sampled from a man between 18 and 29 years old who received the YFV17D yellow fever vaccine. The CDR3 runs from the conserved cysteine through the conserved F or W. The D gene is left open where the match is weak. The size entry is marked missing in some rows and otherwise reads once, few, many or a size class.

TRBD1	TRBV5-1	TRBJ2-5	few	CASSLEGQGAWETQYF	TGCGCCAGCAGCTTGGAGGGACAGGGGGCTTGGGAGACCCAGTACTTC
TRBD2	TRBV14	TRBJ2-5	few	CASSAWASGAETQYF	TGTGCCAGCAGCGCTTGGGCTAGCGGGGCGGAGACCCAGTACTTC
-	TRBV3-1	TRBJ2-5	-	CVAGKKETQYF	TGTGTAGCTGGGAAAAAAGAGACCCAGTACTTC
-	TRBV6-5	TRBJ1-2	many	CASTDPGKEGYTF	TGTGCCAGCACCGACCCAGGGAAGGAGGGCTACACCTTC
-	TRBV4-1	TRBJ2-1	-	CASSRSEDAEQFF	TGCGCCAGCAGTCGCTCAGAGGATGCTGAGCAGTTCTTC
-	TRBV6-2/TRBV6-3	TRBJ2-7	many	CASSISSYEQYF	TGTGCCAGCTCGATCTCGTCCTACGAGCAGTACTTC
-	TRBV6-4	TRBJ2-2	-	CASSDSHTGELFF	TGTGCCAGCAGTGACTCCCACACCGGGGAGCTGTTTTTT
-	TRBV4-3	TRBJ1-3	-	CASSQDDDRSGNTIYF	TGCGCCAGCAGCCAAGATGATGACAGGAGCGGAAACACCATATATTTT
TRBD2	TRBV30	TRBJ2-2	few	CAWSPGLGPMFAGELFF	TGTGCCTGGAGCCCCGGACTAGGTCCCATGTTCGCCGGGGAGCTGTTTTTT
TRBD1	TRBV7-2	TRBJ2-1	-	CASSLVSGTAYNEQFF	TGTGCCAGCAGCTTGGTATCCGGGACAGCATACAATGAGCAGTTCTTC
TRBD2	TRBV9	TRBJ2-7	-	CASSVGGLEGSYEQYF	TGTGCCAGCAGCGTAGGTGGACTAGAGGGCTCCTACGAGCAGTACTTC
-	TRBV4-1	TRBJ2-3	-	CASSHESGTQYF	TGCGCCAGCAGCCACGAGTCGGGTACGCAGTATTTT
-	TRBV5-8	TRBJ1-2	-	CASSLIGFEILYGYTF	TGTGCCAGCAGCTTGATTGGGTTCGAGATCCTCTATGGCTACACCTTC
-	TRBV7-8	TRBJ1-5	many	CASSAQRAGSNQPQHF	TGTGCCAGCAGCGCCCAACGGGCAGGGAGTAATCAGCCCCAGCATTTT
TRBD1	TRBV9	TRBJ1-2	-	CASSEGQGDYGYTF	TGTGCCAGCAGCGAAGGACAGGGAGACTATGGCTACACCTTC
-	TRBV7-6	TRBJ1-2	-	CASSPSVGTRYGYTF	TGTGCCAGCAGCCCAAGCGTAGGGACTCGGTATGGCTACACCTTC
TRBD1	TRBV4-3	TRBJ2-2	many	CASSLDRADDTGELFF	TGCGCCAGCAGCCTGGACAGGGCCGACGACACCGGGGAGCTGTTTTTT
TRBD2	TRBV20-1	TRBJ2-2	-	CSARLRGLAGVANTGELFF	TGCAGTGCTAGATTGCGCGGACTAGCGGGGGTAGCGAACACCGGGGAGCTGTTTTTT
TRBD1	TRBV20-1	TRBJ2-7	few	CSASSTGVYEQYF	TGCAGTGCTAGCAGCACAGGGGTGTACGAGCAGTACTTC
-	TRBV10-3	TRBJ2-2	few	CAIMDGGTGELFF	TGTGCCATTATGGACGGTGGCACCGGGGAGCTGTTTTTT
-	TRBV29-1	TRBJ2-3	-	CSVEPAGPDTQYF	TGCAGCGTTGAACCTGCGGGGCCAGATACGCAGTATTTT
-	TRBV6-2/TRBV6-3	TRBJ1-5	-	CASSYSSQPQHF	TGTGCCAGCAGTTACTCGAGTCAGCCCCAGCATTTT
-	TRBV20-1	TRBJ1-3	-	CSASKIVSGNTIYF	TGCAGTGCTAGTAAAATCGTCTCTGGAAACACCATATATTTT
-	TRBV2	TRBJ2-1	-	CASSEDLSSYNEQFF	TGTGCCAGCAGTGAGGACCTGAGCTCCTACAATGAGCAGTTCTTC
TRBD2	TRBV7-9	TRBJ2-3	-	CASSDGLAVLDTQYF	TGTGCCAGCAGCGACGGACTAGCGGTTCTGGATACGCAGTATTTT
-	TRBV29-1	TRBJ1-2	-	CSVDRAESDGYTF	TGCAGCGTTGACAGGGCGGAATCTGATGGCTACACCTTC
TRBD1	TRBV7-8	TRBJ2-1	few	CASSHYRGLSYNEQFF	TGTGCCAGCAGCCACTACAGGGGCCTCTCCTACAATGAGCAGTTCTTC
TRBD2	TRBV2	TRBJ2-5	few	CASSPQRGARETQYF	TGTGCCAGCAGCCCCCAGCGGGGGGCCCGAGAGACCCAGTACTTC
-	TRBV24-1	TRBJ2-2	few	CATSDPRRGTHGELFF	TGTGCCACCAGTGACCCTCGACGGGGGACCCACGGGGAGCTGTTTTTT
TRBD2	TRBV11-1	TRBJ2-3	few	CASSFELAGGHADTQYF	TGTGCCAGCAGCTTCGAACTAGCGGGGGGACACGCAGATACGCAGTATTTT
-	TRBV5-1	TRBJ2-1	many	CASSFETSSYNEQFF	TGCGCCAGCAGCTTTGAGACTAGCTCCTACAATGAGCAGTTCTTC